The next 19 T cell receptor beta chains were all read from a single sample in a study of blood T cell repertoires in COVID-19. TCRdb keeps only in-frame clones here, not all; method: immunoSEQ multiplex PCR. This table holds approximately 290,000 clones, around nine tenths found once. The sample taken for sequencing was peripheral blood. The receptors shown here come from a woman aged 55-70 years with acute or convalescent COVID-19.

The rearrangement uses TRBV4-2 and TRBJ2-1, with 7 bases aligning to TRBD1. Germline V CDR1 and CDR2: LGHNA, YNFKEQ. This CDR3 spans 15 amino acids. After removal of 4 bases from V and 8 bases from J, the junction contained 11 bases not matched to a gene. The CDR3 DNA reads TGTGCCAGCAGCCCTCGAACAGGGGTGGTGGATGAGCAGTTCTTC. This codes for CASSPRTGVVDEQFF.

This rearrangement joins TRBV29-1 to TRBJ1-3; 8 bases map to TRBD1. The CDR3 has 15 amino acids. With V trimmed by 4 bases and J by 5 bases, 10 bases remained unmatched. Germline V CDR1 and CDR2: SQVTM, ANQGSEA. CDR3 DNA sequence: TGCAGCGTTGCTGGGACAGGCTTACCCCGAAACACCATATATTTT. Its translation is CSVAGTGLPRNTIYF.

CDR3 loop: CASSLSPGLNQPQHF. The CDR3 region has the DNA TGTGCCAGCAGCTTATCTCCGGGTCTTAATCAGCCCCAGCATTTT. The V gene is TRBV7-2, the J gene TRBJ1-5, with no clear D. Germline V gives CDR1 SGHTA, CDR2 FQGNSA. The CDR3 length is 15 residues. Trimming pared 2 bases from V and 4 bases from J, leaving 12 bases between. The whole variable domain, filled in from reference TRBV7-2 and TRBJ1-5, reads GAGVSQSPSNKVTEKGKDVELRCDPISGHTALYWYRQSLGQGLEFLIYFQGNSAPDKSGLPSDRFSAERTGGSVSTLTIQRTQQEDSAVYLCASSLSPGLNQPQHFGDGTRLSIL.

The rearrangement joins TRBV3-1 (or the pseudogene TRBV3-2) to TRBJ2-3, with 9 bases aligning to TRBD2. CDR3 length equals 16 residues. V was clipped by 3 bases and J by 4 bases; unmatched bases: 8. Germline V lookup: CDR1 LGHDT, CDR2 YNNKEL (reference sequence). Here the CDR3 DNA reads TGTGCCAGCAGCCAGCCCTCGGGCGGGGGGGCAGATACGCAGTATTTT. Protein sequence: CASSQPSGGGADTQYF.

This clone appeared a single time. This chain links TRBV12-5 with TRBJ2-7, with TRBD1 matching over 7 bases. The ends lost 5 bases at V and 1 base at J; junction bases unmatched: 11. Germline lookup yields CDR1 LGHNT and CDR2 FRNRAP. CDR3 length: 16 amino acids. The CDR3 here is CASGPPPSRGSYEQYF. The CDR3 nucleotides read TGTGCTAGTGGTCCCCCCCCCAGCAGGGGGTCCTACGAGCAGTACTTC.

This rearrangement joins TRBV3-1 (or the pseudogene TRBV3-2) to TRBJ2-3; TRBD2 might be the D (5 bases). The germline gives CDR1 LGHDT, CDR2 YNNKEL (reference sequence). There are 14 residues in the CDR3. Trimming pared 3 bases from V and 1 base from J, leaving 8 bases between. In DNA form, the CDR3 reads TGTGCCAGCAGCCAGTCCGGGGGCACAGATACGCAGTATTTT. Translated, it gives CASSQSGGTDTQYF.

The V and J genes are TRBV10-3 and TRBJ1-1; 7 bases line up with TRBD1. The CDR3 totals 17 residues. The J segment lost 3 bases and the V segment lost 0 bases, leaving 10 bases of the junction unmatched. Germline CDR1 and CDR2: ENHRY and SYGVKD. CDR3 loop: CAISESGAVRGYTEAFF. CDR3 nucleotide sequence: TGTGCCATCAGTGAGTCGGGGGCGGTCAGGGGGTACACTGAAGCTTTCTTT.

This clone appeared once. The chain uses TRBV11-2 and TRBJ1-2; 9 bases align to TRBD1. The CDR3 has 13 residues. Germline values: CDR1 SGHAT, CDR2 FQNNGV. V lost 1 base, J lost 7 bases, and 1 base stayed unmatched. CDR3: CASSLGQGGGYTF. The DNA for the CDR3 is TGTGCCAGCAGCTTAGGACAGGGGGGTGGCTACACCTTC.

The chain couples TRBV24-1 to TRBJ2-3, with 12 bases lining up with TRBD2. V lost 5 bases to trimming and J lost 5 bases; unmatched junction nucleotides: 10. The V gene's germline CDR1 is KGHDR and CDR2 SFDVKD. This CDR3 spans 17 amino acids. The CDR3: CATSVRPSGGAEDTQYF. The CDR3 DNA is TGTGCCACCAGTGTTAGACCTAGCGGGGGGGCCGAAGATACGCAGTATTTT.

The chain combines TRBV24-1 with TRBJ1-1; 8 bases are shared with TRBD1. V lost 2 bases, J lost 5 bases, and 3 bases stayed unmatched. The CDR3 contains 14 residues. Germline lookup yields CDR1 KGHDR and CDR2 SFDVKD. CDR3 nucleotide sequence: TGTGCCACCAGTGATTCAACAGGGGGGACTGAAGCTTTCTTT. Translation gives CATSDSTGGTEAFF.

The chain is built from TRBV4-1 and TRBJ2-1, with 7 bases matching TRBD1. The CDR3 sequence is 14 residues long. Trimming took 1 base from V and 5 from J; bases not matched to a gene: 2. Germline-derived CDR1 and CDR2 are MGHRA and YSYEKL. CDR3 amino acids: CASSQGTGNNEQFF. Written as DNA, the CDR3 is TGCGCCAGCAGCCAAGGGACAGGTAACAATGAGCAGTTCTTC.

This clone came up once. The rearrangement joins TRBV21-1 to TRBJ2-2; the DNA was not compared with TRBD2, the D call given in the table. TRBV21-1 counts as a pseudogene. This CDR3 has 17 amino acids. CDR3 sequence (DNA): TGTGCCAGCAGCCCGGCGGTTAGCGGGATGTTGTACGGGGAGCTGTTTTTT. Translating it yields CASSPAVSGMLYGELFF.

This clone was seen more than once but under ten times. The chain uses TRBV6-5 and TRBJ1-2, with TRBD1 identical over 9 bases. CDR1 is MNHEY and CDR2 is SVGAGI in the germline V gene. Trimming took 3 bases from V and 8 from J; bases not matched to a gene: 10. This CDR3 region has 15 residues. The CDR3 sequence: CASSYLTGGEEGYTF. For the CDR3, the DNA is TGTGCCAGCAGTTATCTAACAGGGGGCGAGGAGGGCTACACCTTC.

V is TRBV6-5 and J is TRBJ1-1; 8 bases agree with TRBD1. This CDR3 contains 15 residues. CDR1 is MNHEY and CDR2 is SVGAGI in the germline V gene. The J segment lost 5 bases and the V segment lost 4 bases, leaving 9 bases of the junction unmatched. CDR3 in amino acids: CASSLDPGGRTEAFF. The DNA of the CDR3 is TGTGCCAGCAGTTTAGATCCAGGGGGCCGGACTGAAGCTTTCTTT.

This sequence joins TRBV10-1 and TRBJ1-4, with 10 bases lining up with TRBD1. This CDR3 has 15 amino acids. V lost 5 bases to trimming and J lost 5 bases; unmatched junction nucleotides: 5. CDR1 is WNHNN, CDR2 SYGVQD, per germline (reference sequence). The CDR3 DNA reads TGCGCCAGCAGTTCTTGGGGACAGGGGAATGAAAAACTGTTTTTT. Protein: CASSSWGQGNEKLFF.

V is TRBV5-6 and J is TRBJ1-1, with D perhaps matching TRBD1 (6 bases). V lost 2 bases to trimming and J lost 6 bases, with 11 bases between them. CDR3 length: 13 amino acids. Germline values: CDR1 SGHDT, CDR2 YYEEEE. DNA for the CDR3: TGTGCCAGCAGCTTCACAGGGCGAGCTGAAGCTTTCTTT. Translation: CASSFTGRAEAFF.

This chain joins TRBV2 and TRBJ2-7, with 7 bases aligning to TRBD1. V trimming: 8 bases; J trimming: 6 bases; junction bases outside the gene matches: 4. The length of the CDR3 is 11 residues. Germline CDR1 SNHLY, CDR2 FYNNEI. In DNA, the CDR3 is TGTGCCAGCGAAGGGGGCGGCGAGCAGTACTTC. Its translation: CASEGGGEQYF.

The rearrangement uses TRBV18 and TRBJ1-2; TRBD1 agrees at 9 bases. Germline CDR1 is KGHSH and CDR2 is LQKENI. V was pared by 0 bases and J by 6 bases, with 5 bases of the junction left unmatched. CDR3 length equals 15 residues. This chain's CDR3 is CASSPPGTGIDGYTF. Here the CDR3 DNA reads TGTGCCAGCTCACCACCCGGGACAGGGATCGATGGCTACACCTTC.

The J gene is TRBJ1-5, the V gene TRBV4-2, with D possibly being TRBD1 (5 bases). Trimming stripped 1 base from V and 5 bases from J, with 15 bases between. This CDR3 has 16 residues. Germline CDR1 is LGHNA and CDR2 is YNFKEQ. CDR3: CASSQGVGAGHQPQHF. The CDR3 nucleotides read TGTGCCAGCAGCCAAGGGGTTGGGGCAGGGCATCAGCCCCAGCATTTT.